The rows below give T cell receptor beta chains drawn from one sample of a study of shared clonotypes between healthy human individuals. Produced via immunoSEQ multiplex PCR; TCRdb's table is partial and in-frame only. Of 550,000 to 600,000 clones listed, roughly four fifths are singletons. Sequences were obtained from PBMCs. These receptors were obtained from a woman aged 40 to 55 in good health. Some clones in this sample may be carry-over from other donors' samples. Both conserved end residues are part of each CDR3. The order of the fields is V gene, D gene, J gene, clone size, CDR3 DNA, CDR3 protein. The D gene is left open where the match is weak. The size field is filled for only some rows; it gives once, few, many or a size class.

>TRBV2|TRBD2|TRBJ2-5|NA
TGTGCCAGCAGCGAGACTAGCGGGAGTAGAGAGACCCAGTACTTC
CASSETSGSRETQYF
>TRBV5-4|TRBD1|TRBJ2-4|few
TGTGCCAGCAGCTTGCAGGGGGCCCTAGCCAAAAACATTCAGTACTTC
CASSLQGALAKNIQYF
>TRBV19|NA|TRBJ2-6|many
TGTGCCAGTAGTATTACCGCCAGCTCTGGGGCCAACGTCCTGACTTTC
CASSITASSGANVLTF
>TRBV5-1|TRBD2|TRBJ2-2|many
TGCGCCAGCAGCTTGCGAGCTAGCGGGAACACCGGGGAGCTGTTTTTT
CASSLRASGNTGELFF
>TRBV7-3|NA|TRBJ1-1|NA
TGTGCCAGCAGCTTAACTCCCGGGATGACTGAAGCTTTCTTT
CASSLTPGMTEAFF
>TRBV6-5|TRBD2|TRBJ2-2|NA
TGTGCCAGCAGTTACTCGACGGGGCGGGAGGTCGGGGAGCTGTTTTTT
CASSYSTGREVGELFF
>TRBV5-1|TRBD2|TRBJ2-3|NA
TGCGCCAGCAGCCTCGGGACTAGCGGGAGCTCATCACCAGATACGCAGTATTTT
CASSLGTSGSSSPDTQYF
>TRBV5-1|NA|TRBJ2-3|few
TGCGCCAGCAGCTTAGACAGGTTGGGGGCAGATACGCAGTATTTT
CASSLDRLGADTQYF
>TRBV21-1|NA|TRBJ1-1|NA
TGTGCCAGCCCGTACCAGGGGGCGAGTATGAACACTGAGGCTTTCTTT
CASPYQGASMNTEAFF
>TRBV28|NA|TRBJ1-2|NA
TGTGCCAGCAGTTTGCATTCCGGGGCTGGGGAGTTCGTGGGCTACACCTTC
CASSLHSGAGEFVGYTF
>TRBV2|NA|TRBJ2-7|NA
TGTGCCAGCAAAGGGTGGCAGTCCGGCGAGCAGTACTTC
CASKGWQSGEQYF
>TRBV7-9|TRBD1|TRBJ1-5|NA
TGTGCCAGCAGCTTGGGCGGACAGGGCCATCAGCCCCAGCATTTT
CASSLGGQGHQPQHF
>TRBV7-2|NA|TRBJ2-5|NA
TGTGCCAGCAGCTTTGCGGGTACTCAAGAGACCCAGTACTTC
CASSFAGTQETQYF
>TRBV11-2|TRBD2|TRBJ2-1|NA
TGTGCCAGCGAAACTAGCGCAACCTACAATGAGCAGTTCTTC
CASETSATYNEQFF
>TRBV5-4|NA|TRBJ1-2|NA
TGTGCCAGCAGCCCGTTCAGGGGCAGCAACTACGGCTACACCTTC
CASSPFRGSNYGYTF
>TRBV15|TRBD2|TRBJ2-2|NA
TGTGCCACCAGCAGAGATCTAGCGGGAGGATTCGGGGAGCTGTTTTTT
CATSRDLAGGFGELFF
>TRBV15|NA|TRBJ2-7|NA
TGTGCCACCAGCCTGAGTAGGGCCGGTGGGGGATACGAGCAGTACTTC
CATSLSRAGGGYEQYF
>TRBV5-1|TRBD1|TRBJ2-2|few
TGCGCCAGCAGCTTGGGACAGGGGGCGTCCGGGGAGCTGTTTTTT
CASSLGQGASGELFF